The entry that follows covers one TCR beta chain sequence. The sample is drawn from a study of chemoradiotherapy in HPV16-positive cancers. Across the whole study: Candidate HPV-specific clones and shared TCR motifs came from two HPV16-positive patients.

TCRdb's table, derived via immunoSEQ multiplex PCR, lists solely in-frame clones and lacks some. The profile shows 9,500 to 15,000 clones, roughly four fifths of them singletons. This CDR3 comprises 15 residues. From germline, CDR1 is MGHDK and CDR2 SYGVNS. The V and J ends lost 8 bases and 2 bases, in that order; junction bases with no gene match: 7. Sampling was performed from a patient who underwent chemoradiotherapy. The rearrangement joins TRBV25-1 to TRBJ2-1, with 9 bases that match TRBD1. This clonotype was obtained from a human donor with HPV-associated anogenital cancer. The CDR3 protein is CASSSGTGPYNEQFF. The CDR3 DNA follows: TGTGCCAGCTCCTCCGGGACAGGGCCCTACAATGAGCAGTTCTTC.